The 20 T cell receptor beta chains below all came from one sample that was sequenced in a study of identical twins (dated by TCRdb to about 2016). The library was made by 5' RACE. TCRdb lists the instrument as Illumina HiSeq 2000. TCRdb trimmed the raw reads at Q25, called clones with MiXCR and kept productive beta chains. Entries are consolidated by CDR3 protein sequence, retaining the most common genes and DNA. The table for this sample lists under 500,000 distinct CDR3 sequences; 13% to 15% of them were counted only once. Approximately 1% of the sample is taken by the ten largest. Another study also made use of these data, one on yellow fever vaccine responses in identical twins.

Sequenced input: CD4+ T cells sorted from blood. The receptors were gathered from a young woman in good health.

The chain recombines TRBV7-2 with TRBJ2-2, with unresolved D. The CDR3 loop spans 13 amino acids. The V gene lost 9 bases and the J gene lost 1 base, with 9 bases spanning the gap. Per germline, CDR1 SGHTA and CDR2 FQGNSA. DNA of the CDR3: TGTGCCAGTCACACGGGGAACACCGGGGAGCTGTTTTTT. Translated: CASHTGNTGELFF.

In this sample, this clonotype turned up a few times. This chain connects TRBV5-4 to TRBJ2-1; the match to TRBD2 covers 11 bases. This CDR3 has 15 amino acids. Germline lookup yields CDR1 SGHNT and CDR2 YYREEE (reference sequence). With V trimmed by 2 bases and J by 8 bases, 6 bases remained unmatched. Here the CDR3 DNA reads TGTGCCAGCAGCTTACTAGCGGGAGCGTCAGATGAGCAGTTCTTC. Its translation is CASSLLAGASDEQFF.

This clonotype was counted between two and nine times. The chain recombines TRBV15 with TRBJ2-3; D may be TRBD2 (5 bases). The V gene lost 2 bases and the J gene lost 0 bases, with 18 bases spanning the gap. Germline values: CDR1 LNHNV, CDR2 YYDKDF (reference sequence). The length of the CDR3 is 18 residues. As DNA, the CDR3 is TGTGCCACCAGCAGAAGGCTACGTTCTAGCCCTAGCACAGATACGCAGTATTTT. Translated, it gives CATSRRLRSSPSTDTQYF. Full variable domain (rest looked up from reference TRBV15 and TRBJ2-3): DAMVIQNPRYQVTQFGKPVTLSCSQTLNHNVMYWYQQKSSQAPKLLFHYYDKDFNNEADTPDNFQSRRPNTSFCFLDIRSPGLGDTAMYLCATSRRLRSSPSTDTQYFGPGTRLTVL.

This clonotype was recorded at least ten times. CDR3 protein: CASSLAGLGEYEQYF. For the CDR3, the DNA is TGTGCCAGCAGTCTTGCGGGACTGGGAGAATACGAGCAGTACTTC. The J gene is TRBJ2-7, the V gene TRBV12-3 or TRBV12-4, with D tentatively TRBD2 (6 bases). The CDR3 is 15 residues long. V lost 5 bases and J 4 bases, leaving 18 bases between the germline ends.

This clonotype was recorded a few times. The chain uses TRBV28 and TRBJ2-7, with 9 bases lining up with TRBD1. The junction had 11 bases not matched to a gene; V was cut back by 6 bases and J by 5 bases. CDR3 size: 15 residues. CDR1 is MDHEN and CDR2 is SYDVKM in the germline V gene. Written as DNA, the CDR3 is TGTGCCAGCAGCCGAGGGACAGGGTTAACCCACGAGCAGTACTTC. It is translated as CASSRGTGLTHEQYF.

This chain joins TRBV11-2 and TRBJ2-1; tentatively, D is TRBD1 or TRBD2 (6 bases each). The V end lost 5 bases, the J end lost 5 bases, and 19 bases lay between the germline ends. In germline, CDR1 is SGHAT, CDR2 FQNNGV. The length of the CDR3 is 16 residues. In DNA, the CDR3 is TGTGCCAGCAGCCCCGGGGGCAGAGGACCCAACAATGAGCAGTTCTTC. It encodes CASSPGGRGPNNEQFF. Based on the CDR3 plus reference TRBV11-2 and TRBJ2-1, the full variable domain is EAGVAQSPRYKIIEKRQSVAFWCNPISGHATLYWYQQILGQGPKLLIQFQNNGVVDDSQLPKDRFSAERLKGVDSTLKIQPAKLEDSAVYLCASSPGGRGPNNEQFFGPGTRLTVL.

As for this clonotype: The junction does not match germline at one end; this may be a read error. The chain has TRBV20-1 and TRBJ2-5; 8 nucleotides align to TRBD1. CDR1 and CDR2 from the germline V gene are DFQATT and SNEGSKA (reference sequence). CDR3 length: 14 residues. The CDR3 here is CSAGDRQGRETQYF. The CDR3 region has the DNA TGCAGTGCTGGAGATCGACAGGGGCGGGAGACCCAGTACTTC.

In this sample, this clonotype turned up many times. The genes are TRBV7-2 and TRBJ1-6, with TRBD1 as a possible D gene (5 bases). The CDR3 consists of 15 residues. The V gene lost 3 bases and the J gene lost 6 bases, with 12 bases spanning the gap. CDR1 SGHTA and CDR2 FQGNSA come from the germline V gene. CDR3 DNA: TGTGCCAGCAGCTTCACAGGAGGAACTAATTCACCCCTCCACTTT. Encoded protein: CASSFTGGTNSPLHF.

This clonotype occurred a few times. This chain uses TRBV2 with TRBJ2-7, with 10 positions matching TRBD1. This CDR3 has 15 residues. With 5 bases clipped from V and 4 bases from J, the junction kept 8 bases outside the gene matches. Germline V gene data show CDR1 as SNHLY and CDR2 as FYNNEI. The CDR3 region is CASSYSRDRGYEQYF. CDR3 in DNA: TGTGCCAGCAGTTACTCCCGGGACAGGGGATACGAGCAGTACTTC. The entire variable domain, with the rest obtained from reference TRBV2 and TRBJ2-7, is as follows: EPEVTQTPSHQVTQMGQEVILRCVPISNHLYFYWYRQILGQKVEFLVSFYNNEISEKSEIFDDQFSVERPDGSNFTLKIRSTKLEDSAMYFCASSYSRDRGYEQYFGPGTRLTVT.

This clonotype was counted a few times. V usage is TRBV4-2 and J usage is TRBJ1-2; possible D gene TRBD1, 5 bases. This CDR3 spans 15 amino acids. CDR1 and CDR2 (germline): LGHNA, YNFKEQ. Between the trimmed V and J ends, which lost 0 bases and 4 bases, there was a span of 12 bases. CDR3 nucleotides: TGTGCCAGCAGCCAAGATGATAGACAGACCTATGGCTACACCTTC. Protein sequence: CASSQDDRQTYGYTF.

This clonotype was seen a few times. V is TRBV29-1 and J is TRBJ2-3, with 14 bases that match TRBD2. Germline lookup yields CDR1 SQVTM and CDR2 ANQGSEA. The V segment lost 6 bases and the J segment 6 bases; nucleotides outside the gene matches: 11. The CDR3 is 16 residues long. This chain's CDR3 is CSVSGTSGGLGDTQYF. CDR3 bases: TGCAGCGTGTCCGGGACTAGCGGGGGTCTAGGGGATACGCAGTATTTT.

This clonotype has just a few counts. The genes are TRBV6-6 and TRBJ2-7; unclear D gene. Trimming cost V 6 bases and J 3 bases, with 12 bases left between them. The CDR3 has 13 amino acids. Germline-derived CDR1 and CDR2 are MNHNY and SVGAGI (reference sequence). CDR3 DNA: TGTGCCAGCAGCTCGGAGTCAGGCTACGAGCAGTACTTC. Protein: CASSSESGYEQYF.

This clonotype showed up just a few times. This chain links TRBV9 with TRBJ2-2; perhaps TRBD2 as D (5 bases). The CDR3 length is 16 residues. Germline values: CDR1 SGDLS, CDR2 YYNGEE. Trimming shortened V by 0 bases and J by 0 bases, and 9 bases separated the two germline ends. CDR3 DNA: TGTGCCAGCAGCGTAGGGGAGCGGACGAACACCGGGGAGCTGTTTTTT. Protein: CASSVGERTNTGELFF.

The sample holds many counts of this clonotype. The chain couples TRBV7-2 to TRBJ1-5; D is perhaps TRBD1 (5 bases). Deletions cut 2 bases from V and 8 bases from J, with 10 bases between. Germline V gene sequence: CDR1 SGHTA, CDR2 FQGNSA. The CDR3 covers 13 residues. The CDR3 is CASSLSGSKPQHF. In DNA, the CDR3 is TGTGCCAGCAGCTTATCAGGGTCCAAGCCCCAGCATTTT.

This clonotype has a handful of counts. The chain uses TRBV20-1 and TRBJ1-6, with 9 bases that match TRBD1. Looked up from germline, CDR1 is DFQATT and CDR2 is SNEGSKA (reference sequence). This CDR3 comprises 12 residues. The V and J ends lost 8 bases and 14 bases, in that order; junction bases with no gene match: 10. CDR3 residues: CSSQGALRALHF. CDR3 DNA sequence: TGCAGTTCACAGGGGGCCCTTAGGGCCCTCCACTTT.

This clonotype has at least ten counts. This sequence joins TRBV29-1 and TRBJ2-7; 7 bases match TRBD1. Germline CDR1 reads SQVTM; CDR2 reads ANQGSEA. The CDR3 covers 15 residues. The V segment lost 2 bases and the J segment 0 bases; nucleotides outside the gene matches: 7. CDR3 loop: CSVETRDSDSYEQYF. DNA of the CDR3: TGCAGCGTTGAAACCCGGGACAGCGACTCCTACGAGCAGTACTTC.

This clonotype was seen only a few times. This sequence joins TRBV20-1 and TRBJ2-7; D unclear. The germline CDR1 and CDR2 sequences are DFQATT and SNEGSKA (reference sequence). V was shortened by 5 bases and J by 2 bases, with 10 bases between the two germline ends. This CDR3 is built from 12 residues. The chain's CDR3 is CSAPDQTYEQYF. CDR3 bases: TGCAGTGCTCCGGACCAAACCTACGAGCAGTACTTC.

Comment on this clonotype: One base away lies a much larger clone, so this may be a sequencing read error. V gene TRBV5-4 combines with J gene TRBJ2-2; D is perhaps TRBD2 (6 bases). The CDR3 sequence is 15 residues long. Trimming left V 2 bases short and J 1 base short, with 9 bases between. Germline CDR1 is SGHNT and CDR2 is YYREEE (reference sequence). This chain's CDR3 is CASSFGGLNTGELFF. The CDR3 DNA sequence: TGTGCCAGCAGCTTTGGGGGACTGAACACCGGGGAGCTGTTTTTT.

This clonotype has just a few counts. The V gene is TRBV12-3 or TRBV12-4, the J gene TRBJ2-1; D ambiguous. The CDR3 runs to 14 residues. V gave up 5 bases and J gave up 2 bases, with 10 bases separating them. As DNA, the CDR3 is TGTGCCAGCAGTCCGTCGGAAACCTACAATGAGCAGTTCTTC. Translated, it gives CASSPSETYNEQFF.

The chain links TRBV28 to TRBJ2-1; 7 bases map to TRBD1. Germline assignment: CDR1 MDHEN and CDR2 SYDVKM. The CDR3 consists of 15 residues. V lost 6 bases, J lost 0 bases, and 5 bases stayed unmatched. CDR3 nucleotide sequence: TGTGCCAGCAGGAAAGACAGGGTCTCCTACAATGAGCAGTTCTTC. As protein: CASRKDRVSYNEQFF. Complete variable domain (other parts from reference TRBV28 and TRBJ2-1): DVKVTQSSRYLVKRTGEKVFLECVQDMDHENMFWYRQDPGLGLRLIYFSYDVKMKEKGDIPEGYSVSREKKERFSLILESASTNQTSMYLCASRKDRVSYNEQFFGPGTRLTVL.